The present TCR beta chain was sequenced within a study of response to subunit inactivated influenza vaccine (dated by TCRdb to the late 2010s). The study in broad terms: To follow how T cells responded to a trivalent subunit inactivated influenza vaccine, the researchers relied on deep quantitative profiling of the T cell receptor repertoire. Overall study outcomes, separate from this receptor: It was suggested by the authors that each seasonal influenza vaccination may recruit only a limited number of new T cells.

This clonotype was observed at least ten times. The antigen this receptor binds is unknown. No base quality information exists; no much larger clone differs at one position. The receptor library was made with RT-PCR. Sequenced on an Illumina HiSeq 2500. TCRdb reanalyzed the raw reads on its own, using fastp at Q25 for trimming and MiXCR for clone calling, and kept in-frame beta chains. Every CDR3 protein is listed once, alongside the most common genes and DNA of its rows. Counted in this sample were about 570,000 distinct CDR3 sequences; around 11% of them appeared once. Together, the top ten hold 11% of the sample. These data also formed part of another study, on T cells expressing NK-cell markers. The other study reports the following: 5'RACE template switching, by which a universal primer site and unique molecular identifiers were added, was used to make TCR beta cDNA libraries. Seven to nine donors provided sorted CD3+CD56+NKG2C+, CD3+CD56+NKG2C- and CD3+CD56-NKG2C+ T-cell subsets, whose TCR beta-chain repertoires were profiled. Among the eight sequenced donors, only one was HCMV-seronegative, while the other seven were HCMV-seropositive. In several experiments an anti-gammadeltaTCR antibody was added to restrict sorting to alphabetaTCR-expressing T cells. In roughly 6 donors, the dominant CD3+CD56+NKG2C+ clonotypes were found to rank among the top 10 CD8+ clonotypes and to make up about 1.0-7.0% of CD8+ T cells. Those dominant clonotypes were again the most abundant among CD3+CD56-NKG2C+ cells in a handful of donors, at about 28.3-60.1%. Whether the expanded NKG2C-expressing T cell clones were specific for HCMV antigens remained unclear. The study sequenced eight donors, all healthy volunteers chosen at random: three men and five women. HCMV-specific IgG was detected in serum with a commercial ELISA kit to determine HCMV serostatus. Peripheral blood mononuclear cells were isolated from blood by Ficoll density gradient centrifugation. For six donors, bulk peripheral blood T-cell repertoires were also sequenced from unsorted PBMC. Priming for cDNA synthesis came from the TCR beta constant segment, and two successive PCR amplification steps followed. The libraries were sequenced on Illumina HiSeq 2000/2500, MiSeq or NextSeq, producing 2 x 150 bp reads. MIGEC handled demultiplexing of the reads and grouping by UMI, while MiTCR was used to assemble and quantify clonotypes. Only TCR cDNA sequences supported by at least two reads were kept to exclude erroneous sequences. The tcR package was used for downstream repertoire analysis, and clonotypes were matched across fractions by CDR3 nucleotide sequence plus V segment. VDJmatch was used to annotate antigen specificity against VDJdb, with one amino acid substitution in CDR3 allowed.

This sample comprised PBMCs from blood, obtained on the day of vaccination. The source of this sequence is a man in his fifties who received an inactivated influenza vaccine. Donor details come from another sample of the same person, matched by shared clones.

The DNA is as follows: TGTGCCAGCAGTGGGCTCGGGACAGCAAAGGGAGCTTTCTTT. Its product reads: CASSGLGTAKGAFF. Recombination linked TRBV6-2 or TRBV6-3 to TRBJ1-1, with 7 bases in between that match TRBD1. V and J are trimmed by 5 bases and 10 bases, and the gene matches miss 13 bases of the junction. CDR1 and CDR2 are read off the germline V gene as MNHEY and SVGEGT. The CDR3 covers 14 residues, taking in both the cysteine and the phenylalanine. Only the CDR3 DNA stays, 42 bases, in frame from base 1.